Many counts were recorded for the clone carrying this T cell receptor (beta chain). The source of the sample is a study of spatial heterogeneity in lung cancer. Study context: Unique TCR and UMI combinations averaged more than ten appearances each in raw reads.

The time point denotes: blood at routine non-recurrence follow-up after resection. The sequenced material consisted of unsorted whole RNA from tumor, nontumor lung or frozen PBMC. TCRdb passed the 5' RACE reads through MiXCR, listing each CDR3 protein once. The sample has about 120,000 distinct CDR3 sequences, 12% seen once. The CDR3 contains 13 residues. Trimming pared 2 bases from V and 4 bases from J, leaving 10 bases between. Germline V gene sequence: CDR1 SQVTM, CDR2 ANQGSEA. This chain joins TRBV29-1 and TRBJ2-3; D gene uncertain. Material: PBMCs, obtained at follow-up. The clonotype originates from a male donor with early-stage non-small cell lung cancer. The CDR3, as DNA: TGCAGCGTTGAATTGGGGATGGCAGATACGCAGTATTTT. The encoded protein is CSVELGMADTQYF.